This section outlines one T cell receptor (beta chain) sequence together with its context. It has no known antigen specificity. No much larger clone exists at a distance of one base, and base qualities are not known. These data are taken from a study of beta chain features in type 1 diabetes (dated by TCRdb to the late 2010s). Study-wide context: Mean age, gender distribution, total cell number and subset yield were not different between patients and healthy donors. The study compared the TCRB repertoires of sorted circulating CD4+ T cell subsets in recently diagnosed type 1 diabetes patients with those in matched healthy donors. A total of about 100,000,000 sorted cells were examined across all samples, and RNA yield correlated strongly with the number of cells per subset. Regulatory and stem cell-like memory subsets were isolated from only 8 patients and roughly eight healthy donors, whereas naive and central memory subsets came from all 30 or so donors.

What the authors observed across the whole study: Patients with type 1 diabetes made fewer insertions and deleted more nucleotides at VDJ recombination sites, implying thymic rearrangement abnormalities. A moderate but significant shortening of TCRB CDR3 length was observed in type 1 diabetes patients in all four CD4+ subsets. Naive, central memory and regulatory TCRB repertoires appeared to be more alike among patients than among healthy donors. Sequencing cDNA rather than genomic DNA could over-represent highly expressing activated cells, although activation and CD3 levels did not differ between groups. Only small numbers of individuals were included in the HLA sub-analyses, which left unresolved whether HLA type had any influence on TCRB rearrangement. Shorter templates might be favored by PCR, yet because patient and control samples were amplified and corrected together, any such skew would affect both groups equally.

From each donor, a single peripheral blood sample of roughly 0.11 L on average was drawn into heparinised tubes. A BD FACSAria II was used to sort naive, central memory, regulatory and stem cell-like memory CD4+ T cells with a panel that included CD45RO, CCR7, CD25, CD127, CD95 and CD27. Every sorted population had a purity above 95%. Right away, PBMCs were isolated by Lymphoprep density gradient centrifugation and were stained directly, with no culture step. Samples were stained and sorted in pairs, with one healthy donor and one patient per experiment, so that batch effects were minimized. The entire amount of isolated RNA was reverse transcribed using the High Capacity cDNA Reverse Transcription Kit, so the sequenced TCRB transcripts were expressed ones. Deep immunoSEQ sequencing was applied to naive, central memory and regulatory T cell samples, giving an average of around 3.8 million total reads per sample. Sorted cells were lysed in RLT buffer, and RNA was extracted using DNase-treated RNeasy Micro or Mini kits according to cell number. To prevent cross-contamination, each cell subset was processed individually, whereas patient and healthy donor samples were processed jointly. The immunoSEQ multiplex PCR was used to amplify TCRB sequences from cDNA, yielding 87-bp fragments that span the CDR3 region. Sequencing of the amplicons was performed on the Illumina HiSeq platform. The paper's processing steps were these. Synthetic template baselines were used to correct PCR bias computationally, reads within Hamming distance 2 were collapsed together, and singletons that could not be merged were discarded. By aligning reads against IMGT, V, D and J genes, CDR3 length, and insertions or deletions at six rearrangement sites were assigned. Within each subset, clonotype counts were normalized to the number of sorted cells before true diversity and Gini coefficients were calculated with the tcR R package. The overlap coefficient, calculated on TCRB nucleotide sequences, was used to measure repertoire sharing. As a proxy for the pre-selection repertoire, out-of-frame TCRB sequences from naive cells were analyzed. Imported from immuneACCESS, the table was reduced by TCRdb to in-frame sequences with V and J called. These copies leave out some clones; in studies compared against another copy, an unresolved V gene accounts for under half, and the cause of the remainder is not known. V and J calls and clone size are given by that table; D and trimming were obtained from the DNA. This sample holds hundreds of thousands of clones; around 28% were observed only once. The top ten constitute almost 0.065% of the sample.

V is cut back by 6 bases and J by 0 bases, with 4 bases in the junction unmatched. CDR1 and CDR2 are drawn from the germline V gene: SNHLY, FYNNEI. From the cysteine up to the phenylalanine, the CDR3 has a length of 15 residues. CDR3 DNA only is kept here, 45 bases in frame from base 1. Here the chain combines TRBV2 and TRBJ2-1, with 8 central nucleotides matching TRBD1. Sequencing was carried out using naive CD4+ T cells from blood. This specimen's cell subset or site label, interpreted: true naive CD4+ T cells. The source is a man aged 18 to 30 in good health. The nucleotides read TGTGCCAGCAGGGGCACAGGGGGCTCCTACAATGAGCAGTTCTTC. Translated, this gives CASRGTGGSYNEQFF.